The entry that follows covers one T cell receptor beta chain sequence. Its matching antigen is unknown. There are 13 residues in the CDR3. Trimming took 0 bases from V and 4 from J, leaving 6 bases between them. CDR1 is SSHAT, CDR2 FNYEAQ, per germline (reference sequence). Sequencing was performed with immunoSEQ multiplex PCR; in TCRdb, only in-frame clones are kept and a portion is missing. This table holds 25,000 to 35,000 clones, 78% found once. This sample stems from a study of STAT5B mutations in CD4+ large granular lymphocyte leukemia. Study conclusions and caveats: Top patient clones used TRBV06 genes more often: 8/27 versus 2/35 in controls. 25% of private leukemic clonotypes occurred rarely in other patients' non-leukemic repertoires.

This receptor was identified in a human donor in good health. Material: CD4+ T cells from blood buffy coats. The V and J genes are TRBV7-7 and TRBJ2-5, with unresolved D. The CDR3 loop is CASSLARAETQYF. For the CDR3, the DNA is TGTGCCAGCAGCTTAGCTCGTGCAGAGACCCAGTACTTC.